This T cell receptor beta chain was observed in a study of Graves' ophthalmopathy and Graves' hyperthyroidism. About the study: No treatment had been given when peripheral blood was collected at initial diagnosis.

The authors defined stable hyperthyroidism as no ophthalmopathy within 18 months of follow-up. The study amplified TCR beta CDR3 regions using RNA transcripts. RT-PCR in the first round used HTBI primers; a second-round multiplex PCR followed. Each CDR3 protein is one row after TCRdb ran MiXCR on the multiplex PCR reads. The sample consists of fewer than 650,000 distinct CDR3 sequences, about 20% of them appearing once. The source material was peripheral blood. The origin of this receptor is a woman aged 18-29 years with stable Graves' hyperthyroidism. Some clones in this sample may be carry-over from other donors' samples.

In nucleotides, the CDR3 is TGTGCCAGTACCGAGGTGGGAACTGAAGCTTTCTTT. This codes for CASTEVGTEAFF. The V and J genes are TRBV19 and TRBJ1-1; D unresolved. CDR3 size: 12 residues. The V gene's germline CDR1 is LNHDA and CDR2 SQIVND (reference sequence). V lost 7 bases, J lost 5 bases, and 11 bases lay in between.